The 8 T cell receptor beta chains below come from one sample, sequenced in a study of blood T cells in healthy people across ages (dated by TCRdb to about 2015). Libraries came from 5' RACE. Instrument used: Illumina HiSeq 2500. A second PCR of about 7 to 12 cycles was run with a J-beta primer mix and a sample-barcoded 5' primer. TCRdb cleaned the public reads at Q25 with fastp, built clones with MiXCR and kept in-frame beta chains. Duplicate CDR3 protein sequences are folded into a single record with the most common DNA and genes. This sample gives about 640,000 distinct CDR3 sequences in total; 58% of them show up just once. The ten most abundant clones make up approximately 40% of the sample. The sample consisted of blood. The receptor source for this set is a man in his sixties in good health.

This clonotype appeared a few times. The chain recombines TRBV29-1 with TRBJ2-3, with 14 nucleotides matching TRBD2. Trimming removed 3 bases from V and 5 bases from J; junction bases left unmatched: 4. Germline V gene sequence: CDR1 SQVTM, CDR2 ANQGSEA. The CDR3 covers 15 residues. The CDR3 region has the DNA TGCAGCGTTGAGACTAGCGGGGGGGCCGGAGATACGCAGTATTTT. Encoded protein: CSVETSGGAGDTQYF.

This clonotype was picked up a small number of times. The rearrangement uses TRBV27 and TRBJ2-3; TRBD1 or TRBD2 may be the D gene (5 bases each). Germline V gene lookup returns CDR1 MNHEY and CDR2 SMNVEV (reference sequence). V was cut by 4 bases and J by 11 bases, with 13 bases left in between. CDR3 length: 12 amino acids. CDR3 DNA sequence: TGTGCCAGCAGTTCCGGGACGATCAGGCAGTATTTT. Its protein is CASSSGTIRQYF.

This clonotype showed up just once. DNA for the CDR3: TGTGCCAGTAGTATAAACGGACTCCCAGGGTCCTACAATGAGCAGTTCTTC. It is translated as CASSINGLPGSYNEQFF. V usage is TRBV19 and J usage is TRBJ2-1; D is perhaps TRBD1 or TRBD2 (5 bases each). V gave up 2 bases and J gave up 1 base, with 15 bases separating them. The CDR3 has 17 residues. The germline gives CDR1 LNHDA, CDR2 SQIVND (reference sequence).

The chain is built from TRBV20-1 and TRBJ2-3; TRBD2 matches 7 bases. Per the germline V gene, CDR1 is DFQATT and CDR2 is SNEGSKA (reference sequence). The CDR3 runs to 17 residues. The junction had 17 bases not matched to a gene; V was cut back by 0 bases and J by 8 bases. The CDR3: CSARDRGRAGFVSTQYF. The CDR3 nucleotides are TGCAGTGCTAGAGATCGAGGACGAGCGGGGTTTGTGAGTACGCAGTATTTT.

This chain uses TRBV12-3 or TRBV12-4 with TRBJ1-2; D remains unclear. CDR3 length: 14 amino acids. V was clipped by 0 bases and J by 5 bases, with 10 bases between them. The CDR3 nucleotides are TGTGCCAGCAGTTTAGCGGAGGACGGGTATGGCTACACCTTC. Its translation: CASSLAEDGYGYTF.

The chain combines TRBV4-2 with TRBJ1-4; unclear D gene. Trimming left V 4 bases short and J 1 base short, with 7 bases between. The CDR3 totals 14 residues. Germline values: CDR1 LGHNA, CDR2 YNFKEQ. The DNA of the CDR3 is TGTGCCAGCAGCCCGGTTGGAACTAATGAAAAACTGTTTTTT. Protein sequence: CASSPVGTNEKLFF.

The gene calls are TRBV25-1 and TRBJ2-5, with 8 bases matching TRBD2. Germline V gene data show CDR1 as MGHDK and CDR2 as SYGVNS. V gave up 3 bases and J gave up 13 bases; unmatched junction bases: 22. CDR3 length equals 17 residues. The CDR3 nucleotides read TGTGCCAGCAGTGACCGGGACGGGAGCGGGGGCCCAGGACTTCGGTACTTC. This encodes CASSDRDGSGGPGLRYF. Full variable domain (outside the CDR3, taken from reference TRBV25-1 and TRBJ2-5): EADIYQTPRYLVIGTGKKITLECSQTMGHDKMYWYQQDPGMELHLIHYSYGVNSTEKGDLSSESTVSRIRTEHFPLTLESARPSHTSQYLCASSDRDGSGGPGLRYFGPGTRLLVL.

The chain links TRBV20-1 to TRBJ2-1; 11 positions match TRBD2. This CDR3 is 15 amino acids long. CDR1 and CDR2 (germline): DFQATT, SNEGSKA (reference sequence). V trimming: 1 base; J trimming: 7 bases; junction bases outside the gene matches: 6. This CDR3 reads CSARVGTSGTNEQFF. In DNA form, the CDR3 reads TGCAGTGCTAGAGTTGGGACTAGCGGCACGAATGAGCAGTTCTTC.